This T cell receptor beta chain was observed in a study of blood T cell repertoires in COVID-19. Study summary: Acute-phase and convalescent COVID-19 samples originated in the United States, Italy and Spain.

V lost 4 bases and J lost 6; bases outside the gene matches: 9. The germline CDR1 and CDR2 sequences are SGHTA and FQGNSA. CDR3 length equals 17 residues. This clone appeared a single time. In assigning cohorts, the study relied on participant-reported clinical history. Assay: immunoSEQ multiplex PCR; the TCRdb copy retains only in-frame clones and omits some. The table has about 310,000 clones, 80% to 90% seen once; the top ten hold roughly 2.3%. This rearrangement joins TRBV7-2 to TRBJ2-5; 15 positions agree with TRBD2. The sequence was collected from a young man who had recovered from COVID-19. The sequenced sample consisted of PBMCs or T cells enriched from blood (not recorded which). CDR3 residues: CASSYRRTSGGAKTQYF. The CDR3 region has the DNA TGTGCCAGCAGCTACCGACGGACTAGCGGGGGGGCCAAGACCCAGTACTTC.